This T cell receptor beta chain stems from a study of blood T cells in healthy people across ages. The study's findings and limits: Diversity of TCR beta per million T cells declined in a roughly linear way with age.

The CDR3 length is 13 residues. Germline V gives CDR1 SEHNR, CDR2 FQNEAQ (reference sequence). Trimming at V came to 5 bases and at J to 13 bases, leaving 10 bases not matched to a gene. A second about 7 to 12 cycle PCR used barcoded and J-beta primers. TCRdb re-called the 5' RACE reads with MiXCR, one entry per CDR3 protein. The sample yields 1.5 million to 2 million distinct CDR3 sequences, about 28% seen once. Note on this clonotype: Its cognate antigen is unknown. This sequence may be a read error, since a much larger clone differs from it by one base.

Extraction of total RNA produced a minimum of 5 micrograms from each sample. This receptor was identified in a woman aged 25 to 45 in good health. Source material: blood. The chain couples TRBV7-9 to TRBJ2-5, with 10 nucleotides matching TRBD1. The CDR3 protein is CASSTGQGGERYF. The CDR3 DNA is TGTGCCAGCAGCACCGGACAGGGGGGCGAGCGGTACTTC.